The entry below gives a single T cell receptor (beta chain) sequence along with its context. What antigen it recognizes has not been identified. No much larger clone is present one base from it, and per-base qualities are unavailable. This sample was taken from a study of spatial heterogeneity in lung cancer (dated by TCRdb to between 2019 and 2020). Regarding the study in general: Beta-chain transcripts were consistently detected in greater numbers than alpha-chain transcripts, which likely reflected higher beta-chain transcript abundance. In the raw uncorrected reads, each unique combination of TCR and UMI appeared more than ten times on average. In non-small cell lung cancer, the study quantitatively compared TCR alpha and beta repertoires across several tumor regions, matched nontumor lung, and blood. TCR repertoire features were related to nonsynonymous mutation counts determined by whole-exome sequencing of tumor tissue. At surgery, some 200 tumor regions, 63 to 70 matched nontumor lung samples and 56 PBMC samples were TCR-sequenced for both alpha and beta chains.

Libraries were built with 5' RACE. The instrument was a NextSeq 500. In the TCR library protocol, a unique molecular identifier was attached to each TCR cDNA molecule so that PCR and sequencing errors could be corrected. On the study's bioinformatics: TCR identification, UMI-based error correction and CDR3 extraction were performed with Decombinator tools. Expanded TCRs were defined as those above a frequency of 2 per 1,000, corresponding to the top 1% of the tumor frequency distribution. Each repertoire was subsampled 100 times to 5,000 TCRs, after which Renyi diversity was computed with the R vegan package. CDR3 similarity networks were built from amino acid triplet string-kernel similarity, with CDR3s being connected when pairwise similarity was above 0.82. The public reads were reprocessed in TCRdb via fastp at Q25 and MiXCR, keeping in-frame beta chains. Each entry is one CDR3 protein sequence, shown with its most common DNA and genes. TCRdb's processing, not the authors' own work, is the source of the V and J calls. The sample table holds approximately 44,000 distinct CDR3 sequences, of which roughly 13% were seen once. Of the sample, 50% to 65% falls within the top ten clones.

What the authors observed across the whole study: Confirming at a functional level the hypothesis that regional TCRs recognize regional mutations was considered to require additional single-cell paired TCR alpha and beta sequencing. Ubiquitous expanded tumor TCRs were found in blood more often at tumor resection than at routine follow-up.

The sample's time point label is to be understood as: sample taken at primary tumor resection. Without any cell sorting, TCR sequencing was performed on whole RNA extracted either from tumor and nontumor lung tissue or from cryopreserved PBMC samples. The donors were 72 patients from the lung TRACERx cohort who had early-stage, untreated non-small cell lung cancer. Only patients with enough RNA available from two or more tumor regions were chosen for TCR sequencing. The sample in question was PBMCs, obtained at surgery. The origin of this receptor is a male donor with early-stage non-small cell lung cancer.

The DNA reads TGTGCCACCAGCAGAGATGTTGGGGGGCATTCACCCCTCCACTTT. This gives the protein CATSRDVGGHSPLHF. The sequence links TRBV15 to TRBJ1-6, with a weak D call of TRBD1 (6 bases match). Per the germline V gene (reference sequence), LNHNV is the CDR1 and YYDKDF is the CDR2. Spanning cysteine to phenylalanine, the CDR3 consists of 15 amino acids. Kept here is only the CDR3 DNA, which spans 45 bases and is read in frame from base 1. At the junction V is shortened by 0 bases and J by 8 bases, with 11 bases in between.